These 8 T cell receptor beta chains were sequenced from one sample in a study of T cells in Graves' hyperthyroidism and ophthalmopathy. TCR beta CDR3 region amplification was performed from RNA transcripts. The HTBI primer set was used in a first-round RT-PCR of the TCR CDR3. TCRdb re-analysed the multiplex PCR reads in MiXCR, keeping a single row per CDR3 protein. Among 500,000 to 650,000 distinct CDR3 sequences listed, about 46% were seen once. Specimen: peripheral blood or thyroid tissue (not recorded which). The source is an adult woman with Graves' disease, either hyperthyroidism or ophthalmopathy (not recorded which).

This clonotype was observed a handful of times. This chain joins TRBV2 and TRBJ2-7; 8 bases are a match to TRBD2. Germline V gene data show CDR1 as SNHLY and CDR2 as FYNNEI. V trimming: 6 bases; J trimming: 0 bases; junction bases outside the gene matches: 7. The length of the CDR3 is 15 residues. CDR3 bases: TGTGCCAGCAGCCCCTCTAGCGGGCCCTCCTACGAGCAGTACTTC. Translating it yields CASSPSSGPSYEQYF.

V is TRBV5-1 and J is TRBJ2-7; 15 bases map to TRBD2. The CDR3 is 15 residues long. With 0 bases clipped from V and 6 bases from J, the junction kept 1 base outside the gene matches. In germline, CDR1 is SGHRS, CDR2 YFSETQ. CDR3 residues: CASSLGTSGRGEQYF. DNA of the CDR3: TGCGCCAGCAGCTTGGGGACTAGCGGGAGGGGCGAGCAGTACTTC.

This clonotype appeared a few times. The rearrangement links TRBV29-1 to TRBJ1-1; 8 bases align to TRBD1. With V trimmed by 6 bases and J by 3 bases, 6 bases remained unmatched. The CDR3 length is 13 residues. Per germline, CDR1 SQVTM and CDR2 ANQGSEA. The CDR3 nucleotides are TGCAGCGTAAGGACAGGGCTGGACACTGAAGCTTTCTTT. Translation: CSVRTGLDTEAFF.

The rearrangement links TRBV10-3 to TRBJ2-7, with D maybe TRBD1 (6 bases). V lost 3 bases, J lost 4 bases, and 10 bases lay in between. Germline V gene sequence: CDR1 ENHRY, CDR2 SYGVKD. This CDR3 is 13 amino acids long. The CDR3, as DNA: TGTGCCATCAGTGAATCAGGGGTGTACGAGCAGTACTTC. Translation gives CAISESGVYEQYF.

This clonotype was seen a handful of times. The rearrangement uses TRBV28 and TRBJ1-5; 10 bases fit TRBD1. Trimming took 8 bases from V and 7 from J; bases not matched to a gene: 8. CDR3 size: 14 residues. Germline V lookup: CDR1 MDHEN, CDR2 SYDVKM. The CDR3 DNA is TGTGCCAGCCTCGGGGGGACAGGGGACCAGCCCCAGCATTTT. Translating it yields CASLGGTGDQPQHF.

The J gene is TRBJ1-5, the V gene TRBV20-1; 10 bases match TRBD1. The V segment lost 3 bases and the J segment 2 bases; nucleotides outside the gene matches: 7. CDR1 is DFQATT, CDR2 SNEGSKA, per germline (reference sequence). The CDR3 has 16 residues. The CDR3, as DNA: TGCAGTGCTAGCGCTGACAGGGGGCGAGGCAATCAGCCCCAGCATTTT. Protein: CSASADRGRGNQPQHF.

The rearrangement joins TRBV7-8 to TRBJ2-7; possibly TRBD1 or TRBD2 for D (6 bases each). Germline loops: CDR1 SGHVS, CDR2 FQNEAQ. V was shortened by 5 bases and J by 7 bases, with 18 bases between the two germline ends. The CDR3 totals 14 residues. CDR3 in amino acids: CASSKPDRRGEQYF. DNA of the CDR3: TGTGCCAGCAGCAAACCCGACAGGAGGGGGGAGCAGTACTTC.

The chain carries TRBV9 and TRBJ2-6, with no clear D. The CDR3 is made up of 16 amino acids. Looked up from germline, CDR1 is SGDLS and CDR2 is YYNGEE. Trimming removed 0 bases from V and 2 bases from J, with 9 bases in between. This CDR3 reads CASSVEVDAGANVLTF. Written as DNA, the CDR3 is TGTGCCAGCAGCGTAGAGGTGGACGCTGGGGCCAACGTCCTGACTTTC.